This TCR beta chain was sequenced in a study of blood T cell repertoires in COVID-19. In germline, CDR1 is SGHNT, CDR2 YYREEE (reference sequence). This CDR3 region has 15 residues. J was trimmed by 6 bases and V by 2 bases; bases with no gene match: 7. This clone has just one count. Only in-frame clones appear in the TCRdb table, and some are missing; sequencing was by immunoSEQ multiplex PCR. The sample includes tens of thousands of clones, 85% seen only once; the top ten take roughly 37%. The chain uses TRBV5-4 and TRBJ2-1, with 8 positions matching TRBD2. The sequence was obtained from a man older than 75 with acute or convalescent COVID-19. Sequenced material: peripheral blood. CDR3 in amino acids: CASSLGSGSLNEQFF. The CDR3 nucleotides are TGTGCCAGCAGCTTAGGGAGCGGGAGCCTCAATGAGCAGTTCTTC.